These 3 T cell receptor beta chains were all obtained from the same sample, sequenced in a study of control samples from healthy donors and cancer patients (dated by TCRdb to 2020 to 2021). The method was the immunoSEQ multiplex PCR assay. In its TCRdb copy, this immuneACCESS table keeps in-frame sequences only and misses some clones. Where compared with another copy, unresolved V genes explain less than half of these, and the others have no known cause. The sample table holds over 85,000 clones, of which approximately 84% were seen once. Jointly, the top ten make up around 35% of the sample. The sequenced material came from PBMCs. The receptors here all came from a man in his 70s with lung cancer.

About this clone itself: An end of the junction does not agree with germline; a read error may underlie this. The rearrangement links TRBV5-5 to TRBJ1-1; D perhaps matches TRBD1 (5 bases). Germline CDR1 reads SGHKS; CDR2 reads YYEKEE (reference sequence). The CDR3 runs 14 residues. The CDR3 DNA follows: TGTGCCAGCACCTTGGGGATTCCAGGGCCTGAAGCTTTCTTT. It specifies CASTLGIPGPEAFF. The full variable domain, rest sourced from reference TRBV5-5 and TRBJ1-1, is DAGVTQSPTHLIKTRGQQVTLRCSPISGHKSVSWYQQVLGQGPQFIFQYYEKEERGRGNFPDRFSARQFPNYSSELNVNALLLGDSALYLCASTLGIPGPEAFFGQGTRLTVV.

This clone was picked up one time. The chain carries TRBV5-1 and TRBJ2-3; tentative D call: TRBD2 (6 bases). V dropped 0 bases and J dropped 14 bases, with 16 bases sitting between them. Germline CDR1 reads SGHRS; CDR2 reads YFSETQ. The CDR3 is 13 amino acids. DNA for the CDR3: TGCGCCAGCAGCTTGGCCGTGTCGGGGGTGCCGTATTTT. Its protein product is CASSLAVSGVPYF. Full variable domain (rest looked up from reference TRBV5-1 and TRBJ2-3): KAGVTQTPRYLIKTRGQQVTLSCSPISGHRSVSWYQQTPGQGLQFLFEYFSETQRNKGNFPGRFSGRQFSNSRSEMNVSTLELGDSALYLCASSLAVSGVPYFGPGTRLTVL.

A single count supports this clone. The chain combines TRBV10-2 with TRBJ1-1, with D tentatively TRBD1 (6 bases). The ends were cut back, 3 bases at V and 11 bases at J, with 10 bases in the middle. This CDR3 has 11 residues. Germline loops: CDR1 WSHSY, CDR2 SAAADI. The CDR3 nucleotides read TGCGCCAGCAGTGAAGAGGGGGGGGCTTTCTTT. Its translation is CASSEEGGAFF.